This passage covers 32 T cell receptor beta chains from one sample sequenced in a study of shared clonotypes between healthy human individuals. Sequenced by immunoSEQ multiplex PCR; TCRdb stores in-frame clones only, minus some. The sample lists about 2 million clones, approximately 94% occurring once. Positively selected for CCR7, the CD45RO-negative cells used as naive CD8 cells excluded terminally differentiated effector memory CD45RA+ cells. Sequenced input: naive CD8+ T cells sorted from blood. These receptor sequences come from a man aged 18 to 30 in good health.

V gene TRBV5-1 combines with J gene TRBJ2-4; D possibly corresponds to TRBD2 (6 bases). There are 15 residues in the CDR3. Germline V gene sequence: CDR1 SGHRS, CDR2 YFSETQ. The germline V and J ends were trimmed by 1 base and 0 bases, with 8 bases remaining between them. CDR3 region: CASSLRDSAKNIQYF. DNA for the CDR3: TGCGCCAGCAGCTTGCGGGACTCAGCCAAAAACATTCAGTACTTC.

The CDR3 loop is CASTLSLERGINTDTQYF. In DNA form, the CDR3 reads TGTGCCAGCACTCTATCCCTCGAGCGGGGGATCAACACAGATACGCAGTATTTT. This sequence joins TRBV28 and TRBJ2-3, with 8 bases lining up with TRBD2. Germline CDR1 and CDR2: MDHEN and SYDVKM. CDR3 size: 18 residues. Trimming at V came to 7 bases and at J to 2 bases, leaving 17 bases not matched to a gene.

The chain has TRBV28 and TRBJ1-4; tentatively, D is TRBD1 (5 bases). Deletions cut 5 bases from V and 2 bases from J, with 9 bases between. The CDR3 loop spans 14 amino acids. Per the germline V gene, CDR1 is MDHEN and CDR2 is SYDVKM. The CDR3 bases are TGTGCCAGCAGTCCCCGGGACACTAATGAAAAACTGTTTTTT. This codes for CASSPRDTNEKLFF.

The V and J genes are TRBV28 and TRBJ2-5; D remains ambiguous. Trimming removed 4 bases from V and 4 bases from J, with 16 bases in between. The germline CDR1 and CDR2 sequences are MDHEN and SYDVKM. The CDR3 length is 15 residues. The CDR3 protein is CASSSLSPSGETQYF. The CDR3 DNA reads TGTGCCAGCAGTTCCTTGTCCCCATCGGGAGAGACCCAGTACTTC.

The chain is built from TRBV9 and TRBJ2-2, with a weak D call TRBD2 (5 bases). The CDR3 contains 16 residues. V was trimmed by 3 bases and J by 5 bases, leaving 17 bases between them. Germline assignment: CDR1 SGDLS and CDR2 YYNGEE. CDR3 in amino acids: CASSALSSRGTGELFF. The CDR3 DNA is TGTGCCAGCAGCGCGCTTAGTAGCCGAGGGACCGGGGAGCTGTTTTTT.

V and J are TRBV6-5 and TRBJ1-6; a possible D gene is TRBD1 (6 bases). The CDR3 has 14 residues. CDR1 is MNHEY, CDR2 SVGAGI, per germline. V was trimmed by 6 bases and J by 10 bases, leaving 16 bases between them. The chain's CDR3 is CASSPGASRSPLHF. The CDR3 nucleotides are TGTGCCAGCAGCCCGGGGGCGAGTAGGTCACCCCTCCACTTT.

A remark on this clone: The junction departs from germline at one end; a sequencing error may be responsible. As DNA, the CDR3 is TGTGCCAGCAGTGAGATTATACAGGGTCGTTTCATCTTC. Translating gives CASSEIIQGRFIF. V gene TRBV13 combines with J gene TRBJ2-7; TRBD1 might be the D (6 bases). There are 13 residues in the CDR3. Germline V lookup: CDR1 PRHDT, CDR2 FYEKMQ (reference sequence).

This sequence joins TRBV28 and TRBJ1-4; no definite D call. CDR1 is MDHEN, CDR2 SYDVKM, per germline. There are 15 residues in the CDR3. Trimming removed 7 bases from V and 0 bases from J, with 12 bases in between. In DNA form, the CDR3 reads TGTGCCAGCACCCGAGAGGCATCAACTAATGAAAAACTGTTTTTT. This gives the protein CASTREASTNEKLFF.

V is TRBV11-2 and J is TRBJ2-3, with D hard to call. V lost 2 bases and J 2 bases, leaving 8 bases between the germline ends. The CDR3 has 14 amino acids. The germline gives CDR1 SGHAT, CDR2 FQNNGV. CDR3 nucleotides: TGTGCCAGCAGCTTATGGATGGACACAGATACGCAGTATTTT. This codes for CASSLWMDTDTQYF. The complete variable domain, with remaining parts taken from reference TRBV11-2 and TRBJ2-3, reads EAGVAQSPRYKIIEKRQSVAFWCNPISGHATLYWYQQILGQGPKLLIQFQNNGVVDDSQLPKDRFSAERLKGVDSTLKIQPAKLEDSAVYLCASSLWMDTDTQYFGPGTRLTVL.

This chain links TRBV4-1 with TRBJ2-7, with TRBD1 matching over 7 bases. Germline V CDR1 and CDR2: MGHRA, YSYEKL. Trimming at V came to 1 base and at J to 6 bases, leaving 6 bases not matched to a gene. This CDR3 comprises 14 residues. The CDR3 loop is CASSQGQGQVEQYF. In DNA, the CDR3 is TGCGCCAGCAGCCAAGGACAGGGACAAGTCGAGCAGTACTTC.

Turning to this clone: This probably arose from a read error, given a far larger clone one base away. Other DNA sequences from this sample encode an identical CDR3 as well. This chain connects TRBV6-1 to TRBJ1-1; D may be TRBD1 (6 bases). The germline CDR1 and CDR2 sequences are MNHNS and SASEGT. The CDR3 runs to 13 residues. The CDR3 region is CASSEGGNTEAFF. The DNA for the CDR3 is TGTGCCAGCAGCGAAGGGGGGAACACTGAAGCTTTCTTT.

The count of this clone is one. The chain recombines TRBV29-1 with TRBJ2-1; D ambiguous. In germline, CDR1 is SQVTM, CDR2 ANQGSEA. This CDR3 has 20 amino acids. Between the trimmed V and J ends, which lost 0 bases and 0 bases, there was a span of 24 bases. The CDR3 bases are TGCAGCGTTGAAGATCCGAGCGAACTAAAATCTTTACCCTCCTACAATGAGCAGTTCTTC. Translating it yields CSVEDPSELKSLPSYNEQFF.

V is TRBV6-5 and J is TRBJ2-7; 7 bases match TRBD1. V was clipped by 1 base and J by 0 bases; unmatched bases: 3. In germline, CDR1 is MNHEY, CDR2 SVGAGI. The CDR3 totals 15 residues. CDR3 DNA sequence: TGTGCCAGCAGTTACTGGGCAGGGGGCTCCTACGAGCAGTACTTC. Amino acids: CASSYWAGGSYEQYF.

V is TRBV11-2 and J is TRBJ2-7; D call uncertain. V was clipped by 3 bases and J by 4 bases, with 10 bases between them. The V gene's germline CDR1 is SGHAT and CDR2 FQNNGV. The CDR3 runs to 13 residues. CDR3 sequence reads: CASSFMAPYEQYF. The CDR3 nucleotides read TGTGCCAGCAGCTTCATGGCCCCTTACGAGCAGTACTTC.

This chain's CDR3 is CASSPTGGMNEQFF. DNA of the CDR3: TGTGCCAGCTCACCCACAGGGGGCATGAATGAGCAGTTCTTC. The chain joins TRBV18 to TRBJ2-1, with 9 nucleotides matching TRBD1. Per the germline V gene, CDR1 is KGHSH and CDR2 is LQKENI. V trimming: 3 bases; J trimming: 7 bases; junction bases outside the gene matches: 4. The CDR3 runs 14 residues.

The rearrangement joins TRBV4-1 to TRBJ2-5; the match to TRBD1 covers 7 bases. CDR3 length: 14 amino acids. CDR1 is MGHRA and CDR2 is YSYEKL in the germline V gene. J lost 5 bases, V lost 1 base, and 4 bases had no gene match. The chain's CDR3 is CASSQGGGDETQYF. The CDR3 nucleotides read TGCGCCAGCAGCCAAGGAGGGGGCGATGAGACCCAGTACTTC.

The V and J genes are TRBV10-2 and TRBJ1-5; D is possibly TRBD1 (5 bases). CDR1 is WSHSY and CDR2 is SAAADI in the germline V gene. The V gene lost 8 bases and the J gene lost 1 base, with 12 bases spanning the gap. The CDR3 covers 14 residues. CDR3 sequence reads: CASGLGLSNQPQHF. As DNA, the CDR3 is TGCGCCAGCGGGTTGGGGCTGAGCAATCAGCCCCAGCATTTT.

V is TRBV10-3 and J is TRBJ2-5, with D possibly being TRBD1 (6 bases). Germline V gene sequence: CDR1 ENHRY, CDR2 SYGVKD. Trimming removed 6 bases from V and 2 bases from J, with 7 bases in between. This CDR3 has 12 residues. In nucleotides, the CDR3 is TGTGCCATCAGCGGACAGCAAGAGACCCAGTACTTC. It translates to CAISGQQETQYF.

The rearrangement links TRBV6-1 to TRBJ1-5; TRBD1 is a possible D gene (6 bases). V was trimmed by 4 bases and J by 1 base, leaving 17 bases between them. The germline V gene encodes CDR1 MNHNS and CDR2 SASEGT. This CDR3 is built from 17 residues. CDR3 in DNA: TGTGCCAGCAGTGTCGAACTTACAGGGTGGAGCAATCAGCCCCAGCATTTT. Protein product: CASSVELTGWSNQPQHF.

With regard to this clone: The same CDR3 is also encoded by other DNA sequences in this sample. The V call is TRBV4-2, the J call TRBJ2-7; D remains ambiguous. CDR1 and CDR2 (germline): LGHNA, YNFKEQ. This CDR3 has 12 residues. With 0 bases removed from V and 5 bases from J, the gap between germline ends came to 5 bases. The CDR3 sequence is CASSQDTHEQYF. The DNA of the CDR3 is TGTGCCAGCAGCCAAGATACCCACGAGCAGTACTTC.

The chain employs TRBV5-1 and TRBJ1-4; D is perhaps TRBD1 (5 bases). The V end lost 0 bases, the J end lost 5 bases, and 11 bases lay between the germline ends. The CDR3 loop spans 15 amino acids. From germline, CDR1 is SGHRS and CDR2 YFSETQ. Written as DNA, the CDR3 is TGCGCCAGCAGCTTGGGCCGGGGGATCAATGAAAAACTGTTTTTT. Amino acid sequence: CASSLGRGINEKLFF.

This rearrangement joins TRBV5-1 to TRBJ1-2; TRBD1 matches 7 bases. The CDR3 sequence is 14 residues long. V lost 0 bases to trimming and J lost 12 bases; unmatched junction nucleotides: 11. Germline CDR1 SGHRS, CDR2 YFSETQ. CDR3 DNA sequence: TGCGCCAGCAGCTTGGTAGGGACAGCCTTAGAAAACACCTTC. It encodes CASSLVGTALENTF. The entire variable domain, with the rest obtained from reference TRBV5-1 and TRBJ1-2, is as follows: KAGVTQTPRYLIKTRGQQVTLSCSPISGHRSVSWYQQTPGQGLQFLFEYFSETQRNKGNFPGRFSGRQFSNSRSEMNVSTLELGDSALYLCASSLVGTALENTFGSGTRLTVV.

CDR3 nucleotide sequence: TGTGCCAGCAGCTTTAGCGGGAGACCCAACGAGCAGTACTTC. It yields the protein CASSFSGRPNEQYF. The chain links TRBV13 to TRBJ2-7; 9 nucleotides agree with TRBD2. After removal of 3 bases from V and 5 bases from J, the junction contained 5 bases not matched to a gene. Germline CDR1 PRHDT, CDR2 FYEKMQ (reference sequence). The CDR3 sequence is 14 residues long.

Points on this clone: The same CDR3 can be traced to other DNA sequences in this sample. The CDR3 region is CASSQTGSYEQYF. The CDR3 region has the DNA TGTGCCAGCAGTCAGACAGGGTCCTACGAGCAGTACTTC. The V gene is TRBV27, the J gene TRBJ2-7, with 7 bases aligning to TRBD1. The V and J ends lost 5 bases and 1 base, in that order; junction bases with no gene match: 2. This CDR3 contains 13 residues. Germline CDR1 is MNHEY and CDR2 is SMNVEV (reference sequence).

The J gene is TRBJ2-7, the V gene TRBV5-6, with D perhaps TRBD1 (6 bases). The CDR3 sequence is 12 residues long. V was cut by 5 bases and J by 6 bases, with 12 bases left in between. Germline CDR1 is SGHDT and CDR2 is YYEEEE. CDR3 amino acids: CASSSTGSEQYF. DNA of the CDR3: TGTGCCAGCAGTTCCACAGGGAGCGAGCAGTACTTC.

This clone was seen a single time. The chain employs TRBV27 and TRBJ2-2, with D tentatively TRBD1 or TRBD2 (5 bases each). CDR1 and CDR2 (germline): MNHEY, SMNVEV (reference sequence). V was clipped by 6 bases and J by 6 bases, with 14 bases between them. The CDR3 is 14 amino acids. CDR3 region: CASSDIGTPGELFF. The CDR3 DNA reads TGTGCCAGCAGCGATATAGGGACGCCCGGGGAGCTGTTTTTT.

V usage is TRBV30 and J usage is TRBJ1-2; D gene ambiguous. The V end was cut by 2 bases, the J end by 4 bases, with 11 bases between. The germline CDR1 and CDR2 sequences are GTSNPN and SVGIG (reference sequence). The CDR3 runs 13 residues. CDR3 in DNA: TGTGCCTGGAGTCCCTCTCACGGCTATGGCTACACCTTC. Residues: CAWSPSHGYGYTF.

The V and J genes are TRBV4-1 and TRBJ2-3, with 9 bases lining up with TRBD2. Per germline, CDR1 MGHRA and CDR2 YSYEKL. This CDR3 comprises 17 residues. Trimming took 4 bases from V and 2 from J; bases not matched to a gene: 10. The DNA of the CDR3 is TGCGCCAGCAGCCCGGATGCGGCGGGGGGGGTCACAGATACGCAGTATTTT. This gives the protein CASSPDAAGGVTDTQYF.

The chain uses TRBV25-1 and TRBJ2-5, with TRBD1 identical over 8 bases. The CDR3 has 13 residues. V was clipped by 7 bases and J by 6 bases; unmatched bases: 7. Germline-derived CDR1 and CDR2 are MGHDK and SYGVNS. Here the CDR3 reads CASTSGGLKTQYF. CDR3 DNA: TGTGCCAGCACTTCAGGGGGCTTAAAGACCCAGTACTTC.

This chain uses TRBV28 with TRBJ2-5; D is tentatively TRBD1 or TRBD2 (5 bases each). The CDR3 extends over 14 amino acids. Trimming cost V 3 bases and J 5 bases, with 13 bases left between them. Germline assignment: CDR1 MDHEN and CDR2 SYDVKM. For the CDR3, the DNA is TGTGCCAGCAGTTTGCAGGGCCCGGGGGAGACCCAGTACTTC. Its protein is CASSLQGPGETQYF.

V is TRBV28 and J is TRBJ1-2, with D perhaps matching TRBD1 (5 bases). Germline V gene data show CDR1 as MDHEN and CDR2 as SYDVKM. This CDR3 has 13 amino acids. V dropped 2 bases and J dropped 3 bases, with 7 bases sitting between them. CDR3 region: CASSLGGYYGYTF. CDR3 sequence (DNA): TGTGCCAGCAGTTTAGGGGGGTACTATGGCTACACCTTC.

The rearrangement uses TRBV28 and TRBJ2-2, with D possibly being TRBD1 (5 bases). V lost 1 base and J 0 bases, leaving 27 bases between the germline ends. The CDR3 runs 22 residues. Looked up from germline, CDR1 is MDHEN and CDR2 is SYDVKM. The CDR3 here is CASSLFSGAVTYRATNTGELFF. In DNA, the CDR3 is TGTGCCAGCAGTTTATTTTCTGGGGCCGTAACGTACCGCGCTACGAACACCGGGGAGCTGTTTTTT.